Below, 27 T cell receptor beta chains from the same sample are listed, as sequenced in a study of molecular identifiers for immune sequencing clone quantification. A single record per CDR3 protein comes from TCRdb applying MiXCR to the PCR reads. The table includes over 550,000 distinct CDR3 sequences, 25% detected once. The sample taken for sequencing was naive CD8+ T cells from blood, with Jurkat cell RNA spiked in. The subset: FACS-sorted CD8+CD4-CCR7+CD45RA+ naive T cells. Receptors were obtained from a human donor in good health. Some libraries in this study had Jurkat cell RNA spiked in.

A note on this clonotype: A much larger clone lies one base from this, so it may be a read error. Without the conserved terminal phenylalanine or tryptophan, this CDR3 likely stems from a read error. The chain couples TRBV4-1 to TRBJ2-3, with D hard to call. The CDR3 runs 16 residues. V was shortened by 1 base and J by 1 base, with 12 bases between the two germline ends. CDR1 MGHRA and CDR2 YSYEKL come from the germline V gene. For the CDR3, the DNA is TGCGCCAGCAGCCAAGTTGACGAGGCCCGCACAGATACGCAGTATCTT. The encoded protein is CASSQVDEARTDTQYL.

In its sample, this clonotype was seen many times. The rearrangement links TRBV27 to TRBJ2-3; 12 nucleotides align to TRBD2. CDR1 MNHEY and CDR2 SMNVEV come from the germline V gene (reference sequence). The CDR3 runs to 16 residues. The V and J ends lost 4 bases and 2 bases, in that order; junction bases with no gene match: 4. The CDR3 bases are TGTGCCAGCAGTTACGGACTAGCGGGGACCACAGATACGCAGTATTTT. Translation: CASSYGLAGTTDTQYF.

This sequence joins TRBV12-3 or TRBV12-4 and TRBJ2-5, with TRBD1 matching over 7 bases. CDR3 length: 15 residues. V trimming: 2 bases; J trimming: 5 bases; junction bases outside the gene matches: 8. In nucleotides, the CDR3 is TGTGCCAGCAGTTTACCGGGGCAGGGGGTTGAGACCCAGTACTTC. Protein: CASSLPGQGVETQYF.

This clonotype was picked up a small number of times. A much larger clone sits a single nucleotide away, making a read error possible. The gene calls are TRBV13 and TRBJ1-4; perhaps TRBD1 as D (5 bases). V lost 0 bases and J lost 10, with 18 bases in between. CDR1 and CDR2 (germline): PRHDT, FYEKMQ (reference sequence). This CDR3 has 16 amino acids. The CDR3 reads CASSLGGDHGGGKLFF. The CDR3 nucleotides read TGTGCCAGCAGCTTAGGCGGGGACCACGGAGGTGGAAAACTGTTTTTT.

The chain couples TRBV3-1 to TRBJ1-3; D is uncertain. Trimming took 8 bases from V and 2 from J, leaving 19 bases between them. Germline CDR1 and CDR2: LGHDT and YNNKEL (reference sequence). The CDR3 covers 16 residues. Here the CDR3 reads CASDQDGEIAGNTIYF. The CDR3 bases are TGTGCCAGCGACCAAGACGGAGAGATTGCTGGAAACACCATATATTTT. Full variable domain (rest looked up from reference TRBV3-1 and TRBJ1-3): DTAVSQTPKYLVTQMGNDKSIKCEQNLGHDTMYWYKQDSKKFLKIMFSYNNKELIINETVPNRFSPKSPDKAHLNLHINSLELGDSAVYFCASDQDGEIAGNTIYFGEGSWLTVV.

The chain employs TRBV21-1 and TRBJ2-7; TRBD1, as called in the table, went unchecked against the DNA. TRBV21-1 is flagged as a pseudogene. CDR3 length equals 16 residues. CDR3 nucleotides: TGTGCCAGCAGCAAAGTGGGTCGGACAGGGGGCTACGAGCAGTACTTC. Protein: CASSKVGRTGGYEQYF.

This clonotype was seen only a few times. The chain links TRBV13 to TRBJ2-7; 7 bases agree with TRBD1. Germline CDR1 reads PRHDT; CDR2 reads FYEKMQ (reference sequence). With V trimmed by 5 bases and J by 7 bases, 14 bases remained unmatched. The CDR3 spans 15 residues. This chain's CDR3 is CASSGPRTGGREQYF. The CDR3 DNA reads TGTGCCAGCAGCGGACCCCGGACAGGCGGTCGTGAGCAGTACTTC.

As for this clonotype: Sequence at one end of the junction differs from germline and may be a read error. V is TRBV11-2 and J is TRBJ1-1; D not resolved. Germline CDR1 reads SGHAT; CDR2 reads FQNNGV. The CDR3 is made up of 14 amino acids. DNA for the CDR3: TGTGCCATCAGCTCTCCTCGGTCTAACACTGAAGCTTTCTTT. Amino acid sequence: CAISSPRSNTEAFF.

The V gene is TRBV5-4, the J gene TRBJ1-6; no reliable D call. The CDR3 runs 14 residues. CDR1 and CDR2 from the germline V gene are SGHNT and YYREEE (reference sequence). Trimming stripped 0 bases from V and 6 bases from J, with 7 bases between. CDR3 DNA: TGTGCCAGCAGCTTGGACGGAAGTAATTCACCCCTCCACTTT. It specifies CASSLDGSNSPLHF.

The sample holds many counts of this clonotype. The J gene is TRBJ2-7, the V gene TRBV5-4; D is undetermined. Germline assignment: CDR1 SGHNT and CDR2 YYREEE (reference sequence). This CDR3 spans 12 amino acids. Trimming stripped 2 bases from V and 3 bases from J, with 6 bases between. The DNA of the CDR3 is TGTGCCAGCAGCTTCGGAAACTACGAGCAGTACTTC. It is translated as CASSFGNYEQYF.

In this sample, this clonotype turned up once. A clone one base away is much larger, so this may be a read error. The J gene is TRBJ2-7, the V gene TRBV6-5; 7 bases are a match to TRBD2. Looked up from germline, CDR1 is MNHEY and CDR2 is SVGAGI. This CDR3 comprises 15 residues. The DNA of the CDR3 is TGTGCCAGCTGTTACAAGTCTAGCGGAACCTACGAGCAGTACTTC. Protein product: CASCYKSSGTYEQYF.

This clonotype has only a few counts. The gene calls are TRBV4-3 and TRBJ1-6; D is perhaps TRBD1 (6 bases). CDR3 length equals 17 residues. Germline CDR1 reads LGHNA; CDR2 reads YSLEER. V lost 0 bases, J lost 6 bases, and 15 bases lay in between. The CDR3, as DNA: TGCGCCAGCAGCCAAGATGCCCGGGGGCAGGTTAATTCACCCCTCCACTTT. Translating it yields CASSQDARGQVNSPLHF.

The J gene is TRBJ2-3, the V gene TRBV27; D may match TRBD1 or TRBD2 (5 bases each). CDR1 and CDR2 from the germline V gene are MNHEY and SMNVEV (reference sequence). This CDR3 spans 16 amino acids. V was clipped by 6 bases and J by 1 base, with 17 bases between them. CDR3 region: CASSLLGVRGTDTQYF. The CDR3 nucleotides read TGTGCCAGCAGCCTTTTGGGGGTCCGGGGCACAGATACGCAGTATTTT.

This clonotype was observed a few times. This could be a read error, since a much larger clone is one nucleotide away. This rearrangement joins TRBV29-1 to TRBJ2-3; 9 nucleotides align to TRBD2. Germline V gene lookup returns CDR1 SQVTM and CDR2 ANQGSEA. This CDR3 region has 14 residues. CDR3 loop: CSVGRREGTATQYF. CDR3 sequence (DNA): TGCAGCGTCGGGCGGCGGGAGGGCACAGCTACGCAGTATTTT.

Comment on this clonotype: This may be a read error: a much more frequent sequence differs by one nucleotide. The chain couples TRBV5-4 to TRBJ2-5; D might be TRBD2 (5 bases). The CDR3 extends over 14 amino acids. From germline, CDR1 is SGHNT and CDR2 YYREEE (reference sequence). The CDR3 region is CASSSYRDGETRYF. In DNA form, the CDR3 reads TGTGCCAGCAGCAGCTATAGGGATGGGGAGACCCGGTACTTC.

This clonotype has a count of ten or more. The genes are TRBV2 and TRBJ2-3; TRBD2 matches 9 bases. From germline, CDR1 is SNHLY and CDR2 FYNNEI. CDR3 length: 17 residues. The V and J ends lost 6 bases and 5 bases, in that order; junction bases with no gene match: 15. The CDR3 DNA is TGTGCCAGCAGCTTCGCGGGGGGGCCGGAGGGTCGAGATACGCAGTATTTT. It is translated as CASSFAGGPEGRDTQYF.

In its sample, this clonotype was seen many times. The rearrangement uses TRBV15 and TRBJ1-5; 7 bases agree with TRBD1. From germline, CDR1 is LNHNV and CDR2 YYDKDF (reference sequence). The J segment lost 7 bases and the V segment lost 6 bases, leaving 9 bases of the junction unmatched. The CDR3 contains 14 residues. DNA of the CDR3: TGTGCCACCAGGGGCACAGGGGTTGCCCAGCCCCAGCATTTT. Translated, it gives CATRGTGVAQPQHF.

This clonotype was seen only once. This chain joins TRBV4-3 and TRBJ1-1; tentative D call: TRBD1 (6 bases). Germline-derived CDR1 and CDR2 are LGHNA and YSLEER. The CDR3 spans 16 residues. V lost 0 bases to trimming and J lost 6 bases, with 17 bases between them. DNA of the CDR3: TGCGCCAGCAGCCAAGAGTGGGGGGGCGAATCGGCTGAAGCTTTCTTT. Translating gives CASSQEWGGESAEAFF.

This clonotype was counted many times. In DNA, the CDR3 is TGTGCCACCAGCGCCGGGACTAGCCCTCCTCCTAATGAGCAGTTCTTC. Translating it yields CATSAGTSPPPNEQFF. V usage is TRBV24-1 and J usage is TRBJ2-1; the match to TRBD2 covers 9 bases. The length of the CDR3 is 16 residues. CDR1 KGHDR and CDR2 SFDVKD come from the germline V gene. Trimming removed 7 bases from V and 7 bases from J; junction bases left unmatched: 13.

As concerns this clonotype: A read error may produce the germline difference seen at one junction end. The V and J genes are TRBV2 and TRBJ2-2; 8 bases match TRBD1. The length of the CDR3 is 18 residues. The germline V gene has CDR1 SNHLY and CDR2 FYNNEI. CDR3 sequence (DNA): TGTGCCGGCAGTGATGTTCAGGGGGCGACTTTTAACACCGGGGAGCTGTTTTTT. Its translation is CAGSDVQGATFNTGELFF.

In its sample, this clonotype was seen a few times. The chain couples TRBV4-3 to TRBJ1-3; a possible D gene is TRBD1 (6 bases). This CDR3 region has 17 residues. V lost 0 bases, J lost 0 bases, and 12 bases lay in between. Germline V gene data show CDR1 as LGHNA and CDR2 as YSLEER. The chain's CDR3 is CASSQDLIGGSGNTIYF. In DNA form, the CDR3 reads TGCGCCAGCAGCCAAGATCTTATAGGGGGCTCTGGAAACACCATATATTTT.

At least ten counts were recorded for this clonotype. CDR3 coding DNA: TGTGCCAGCAGCAGCGGGGCGGCGGCAGATACGCAGTATTTT. Its translation: CASSSGAAADTQYF. The chain combines TRBV7-8 with TRBJ2-3; TRBD2 matches 7 bases. The junction had 6 bases not matched to a gene; V was cut back by 5 bases and J by 4 bases. The germline CDR1 and CDR2 sequences are SGHVS and FQNEAQ. The CDR3 totals 14 residues.

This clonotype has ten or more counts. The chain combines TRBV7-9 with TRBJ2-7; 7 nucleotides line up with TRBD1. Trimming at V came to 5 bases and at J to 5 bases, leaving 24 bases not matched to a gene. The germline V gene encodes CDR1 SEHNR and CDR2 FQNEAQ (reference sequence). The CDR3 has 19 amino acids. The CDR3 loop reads CASSPSPHRGVAGVNEQYF. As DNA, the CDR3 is TGTGCCAGCAGCCCCTCCCCGCACAGGGGTGTCGCGGGCGTAAACGAGCAGTACTTC.

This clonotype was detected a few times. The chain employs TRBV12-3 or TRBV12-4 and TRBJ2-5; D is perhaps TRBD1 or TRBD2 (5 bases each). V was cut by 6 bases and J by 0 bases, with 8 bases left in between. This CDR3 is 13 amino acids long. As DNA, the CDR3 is TGTGCCAGCAGGGGGGTGGACCAAGAGACCCAGTACTTC. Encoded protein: CASRGVDQETQYF.

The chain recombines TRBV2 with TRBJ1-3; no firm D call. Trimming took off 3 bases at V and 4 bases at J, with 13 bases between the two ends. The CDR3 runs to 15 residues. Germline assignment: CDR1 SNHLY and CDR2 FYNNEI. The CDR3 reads CASSDMGSSGNTIYF. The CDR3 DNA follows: TGTGCCAGCAGTGATATGGGGTCCTCGGGAAACACCATATATTTT.

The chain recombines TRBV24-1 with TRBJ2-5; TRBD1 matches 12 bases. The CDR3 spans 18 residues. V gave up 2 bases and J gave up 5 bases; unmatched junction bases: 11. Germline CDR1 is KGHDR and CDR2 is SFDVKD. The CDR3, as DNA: TGTGCCACCAGTGATTCCCCGGGACAGGGGGCGGAATGGGAGACCCAGTACTTC. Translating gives CATSDSPGQGAEWETQYF.

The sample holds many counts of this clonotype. The CDR3 DNA reads as TGTGCCAGCAGTGGTAGCGGCCATGAAAAACTGTTTTTT. Encoded protein: CASSGSGHEKLFF. V is TRBV9 and J is TRBJ1-4; D is unclear. Germline-derived CDR1 and CDR2 are SGDLS and YYNGEE. Trimming shortened V by 5 bases and J by 6 bases, and 11 bases separated the two germline ends. The CDR3 is 13 residues long.